Below are 28 T cell receptor beta chains sequenced from a single sample in a study of blood T cells in healthy people across ages. PCR was performed a second time for about 7 to 11 cycles using a sample-barcoded 5' primer and a J-beta primer mix. TCRdb re-called the 5' RACE reads through MiXCR, storing one row per CDR3 protein. The table shows roughly 1.6 million distinct CDR3 sequences, with about 31% occurring only once. The specimen was blood. The origin of the receptors is a woman aged 25 to 39 in good health.

This clonotype was recorded many times. V is TRBV7-2 and J is TRBJ2-7; D uncertain. Germline V gene sequence: CDR1 SGHTA, CDR2 FQGNSA. This CDR3 has 12 amino acids. The V gene lost 1 base and the J gene lost 5 bases, with 6 bases spanning the gap. The CDR3 sequence is CASSLVRNEQYF. The CDR3 nucleotides read TGTGCCAGCAGCTTAGTTCGGAACGAGCAGTACTTC. The full variable domain, completed using reference TRBV7-2 and TRBJ2-7, is GAGVSQSPSNKVTEKGKDVELRCDPISGHTALYWYRQSLGQGLEFLIYFQGNSAPDKSGLPSDRFSAERTGGSVSTLTIQRTQQEDSAVYLCASSLVRNEQYFGPGTRLTVT.

The gene calls are TRBV9 and TRBJ1-4; D not certain. V gave up 0 bases and J gave up 0 bases, with 9 bases separating them. Germline V gene data show CDR1 as SGDLS and CDR2 as YYNGEE. CDR3 size: 16 residues. In DNA form, the CDR3 reads TGTGCCAGCAGCGTAGACGGAGGAACAACTAATGAAAAACTGTTTTTT. This encodes CASSVDGGTTNEKLFF.

This chain links TRBV10-2 with TRBJ1-1; 9 bases are a match to TRBD1. The germline CDR1 and CDR2 sequences are WSHSY and SAAADI. V was pared by 8 bases and J by 5 bases, with 9 bases of the junction left unmatched. The length of the CDR3 is 14 residues. The CDR3 region is CASRPGQGVTEAFF. In DNA, the CDR3 is TGCGCCAGCCGCCCGGGACAGGGTGTAACTGAAGCTTTCTTT.

The chain has TRBV20-1 and TRBJ2-5, with D possibly TRBD2 on 6 matching bases. V lost 0 bases and J lost 2, with 13 bases in between. Looked up from germline, CDR1 is DFQATT and CDR2 is SNEGSKA (reference sequence). This CDR3 is built from 15 residues. DNA of the CDR3: TGCAGTGCTAGAGATTTTGGGGGGATACAAGAGACCCAGTACTTC. Residues: CSARDFGGIQETQYF.

The chain couples TRBV6-5 to TRBJ1-1; tentatively, D is TRBD1 (5 bases). The V end was cut by 6 bases, the J end by 4 bases, with 15 bases between. CDR3 size: 14 residues. Per germline, CDR1 MNHEY and CDR2 SVGAGI. CDR3 protein: CASRPTGGSTEAFF. The CDR3, as DNA: TGTGCCAGCAGACCGACCGGGGGAAGCACTGAAGCTTTCTTT.

The genes are TRBV4-1 and TRBJ1-5; 7 bases fit TRBD1. The germline V gene has CDR1 MGHRA and CDR2 YSYEKL. Losses at the gene ends were 1 base for V and 5 bases for J; bases not matched to a gene: 8. The CDR3 spans 16 residues. CDR3 loop: CASSQGRRGIDQPQHF. The CDR3 DNA is TGCGCCAGCAGCCAAGGTCGCAGGGGGATCGATCAGCCCCAGCATTTT.

This clonotype was recorded at least ten times. The chain uses TRBV20-1 and TRBJ2-3; D not certain. From germline, CDR1 is DFQATT and CDR2 SNEGSKA (reference sequence). Trimming took 3 bases from V and 0 from J, leaving 1 base between them. This CDR3 contains 11 residues. CDR3 residues: CSARSTDTQYF. The CDR3, as DNA: TGCAGTGCTAGGAGCACAGATACGCAGTATTTT.

V and J are TRBV20-1 and TRBJ2-2; D gene uncertain. CDR1 is DFQATT and CDR2 is SNEGSKA in the germline V gene (reference sequence). The CDR3 has 17 residues. With 5 bases removed from V and 1 base from J, the gap between germline ends came to 20 bases. The CDR3 here is CSALHPTRSKNTGELFF. DNA for the CDR3: TGCAGTGCTCTACATCCTACACGGAGTAAGAACACCGGGGAGCTGTTTTTT.

CDR3 DNA sequence: TGTGCCAGCAGCGGGACTAGCGGGAGGCTGAATGAGCAGTTCTTC. Its translation: CASSGTSGRLNEQFF. The chain uses TRBV12-3 or TRBV12-4 and TRBJ2-1, with 15 positions matching TRBD2. This CDR3 comprises 15 residues. V shed 6 bases and J 7 bases; nucleotides not matched to a gene: 4.

The chain joins TRBV7-9 to TRBJ2-3; 10 bases fit TRBD2. The V and J ends lost 4 bases and 5 bases, in that order; junction bases with no gene match: 9. The CDR3 is 16 residues long. CDR1 and CDR2 (germline): SEHNR, FQNEAQ (reference sequence). The CDR3 DNA reads as TGTGCCAGCAGCTCCCTAGCGGGGGCTCTAGGAGATACGCAGTATTTT. It yields the protein CASSSLAGALGDTQYF.

The chain links TRBV6-5 to TRBJ2-1, with 15 positions matching TRBD2. Germline CDR1 is MNHEY and CDR2 is SVGAGI. V dropped 6 bases and J dropped 2; count of bases not matched to a gene: 14. The CDR3 is 20 amino acids. CDR3 in DNA: TGTGCCAGCAGCTACCTCCAAGGACTAGCGGGGGGGCGAGCCTACAATGAGCAGTTCTTC. Amino acids: CASSYLQGLAGGRAYNEQFF.

The chain recombines TRBV11-1 with TRBJ2-3; no definite D call. V was trimmed by 6 bases and J by 1 base, leaving 8 bases between them. Germline-derived CDR1 and CDR2 are SGHAT and FQDESV (reference sequence). The CDR3 covers 13 residues. CDR3 amino acids: CASRRSGTDTQYF. The CDR3 DNA reads TGTGCCAGCAGACGAAGCGGCACAGATACGCAGTATTTT.

The rearrangement links TRBV6-2 or TRBV6-3 to TRBJ2-2, with TRBD1 matching 8 bases. Germline lookup yields CDR1 MNHEY and CDR2 SVGEGT. The length of the CDR3 is 15 residues. Trimming removed 6 bases from V and 5 bases from J; junction bases left unmatched: 8. CDR3 amino acids: CASRPGGVGTGELFF. The CDR3 coding sequence is TGTGCCAGCAGACCAGGGGGCGTAGGAACCGGGGAGCTGTTTTTT.

The rearrangement links TRBV27 to TRBJ1-2; 8 nucleotides agree with TRBD1. Germline V gene lookup returns CDR1 MNHEY and CDR2 SMNVEV (reference sequence). V was clipped by 6 bases and J by 4 bases; unmatched bases: 7. The CDR3 is 14 residues long. Here the CDR3 reads CASSRRGRGYGYTF. CDR3 nucleotide sequence: TGTGCCAGCAGCCGCAGGGGGCGCGGCTATGGCTACACCTTC.

This clonotype showed up just a few times. The chain combines TRBV7-2 with TRBJ1-2; a weak D match, TRBD1 (5 bases). In germline, CDR1 is SGHTA, CDR2 FQGNSA. Between the trimmed V and J ends, which lost 5 bases and 8 bases, there was a span of 18 bases. CDR3 size: 14 residues. In nucleotides, the CDR3 is TGTGCCAGCAGCCCGGGAATGGGGGGGGAAGGCTACACCTTC. This translates into CASSPGMGGEGYTF. Full variable domain (rest looked up from reference TRBV7-2 and TRBJ1-2): GAGVSQSPSNKVTEKGKDVELRCDPISGHTALYWYRQSLGQGLEFLIYFQGNSAPDKSGLPSDRFSAERTGGSVSTLTIQRTQQEDSAVYLCASSPGMGGEGYTFGSGTRLTVV.

The rearrangement links TRBV7-9 to TRBJ2-5; D possibly corresponds to TRBD2 (6 bases). The J call is in doubt because the DNA end fits TRBJ2-7 better. The germline V gene encodes CDR1 SEHNR and CDR2 FQNEAQ (reference sequence). The CDR3 is 14 amino acids. The CDR3 region is CASSLGGGGDEQYF. The CDR3 DNA is TGTGCCAGCAGCTTAGGGGGAGGAGGGGACGAGCAGTACTTC.

The J gene is TRBJ1-1, the V gene TRBV12-3 or TRBV12-4; a possible D gene is TRBD1 (6 bases). V was cut by 7 bases and J by 9 bases, with 18 bases left in between. The CDR3 is 13 amino acids. The CDR3: CASTLSGDGKAFF. CDR3 nucleotide sequence: TGTGCCAGCACTCTTTCAGGGGACGGGAAAGCTTTCTTT.

This clonotype was picked up a small number of times. The rearrangement uses TRBV20-1 and TRBJ2-5; 9 bases match TRBD2. V lost 1 base, J lost 4 bases, and 4 bases stayed unmatched. In germline, CDR1 is DFQATT, CDR2 SNEGSKA (reference sequence). This CDR3 spans 14 amino acids. This CDR3 reads CSARVIAGAETQYF. As DNA, the CDR3 is TGCAGTGCTAGAGTTATAGCGGGAGCAGAGACCCAGTACTTC.

The rearrangement links TRBV6-6 to TRBJ2-5, with D possibly being TRBD1 (5 bases). This CDR3 contains 13 residues. Germline CDR1 reads MNHNY; CDR2 reads SVGAGI (reference sequence). V dropped 0 bases and J dropped 11 bases, with 13 bases sitting between them. The CDR3: CASSYSADNEQYF. The CDR3 DNA reads as TGTGCCAGCAGTTACTCGGCGGACAATGAGCAGTACTTC.

The table lists this clonotype with a few counts. The CDR3 DNA is TGCAGCGTTGATGGTCCGCAAGGGCGGTTCTTC. Its protein is CSVDGPQGRFF. The rearrangement uses TRBV29-1 and TRBJ2-1; D gene unclear. This CDR3 is built from 11 residues. CDR1 is SQVTM, CDR2 ANQGSEA, per germline. V lost 3 bases and J lost 15, with 15 bases in between.

This clonotype was counted a few times. The V call is TRBV20-1, the J call TRBJ2-7, with D tentatively TRBD1 (6 bases). Germline V lookup: CDR1 DFQATT, CDR2 SNEGSKA (reference sequence). V was pared by 0 bases and J by 2 bases, with 26 bases between. The CDR3 sequence is 19 residues long. The CDR3 loop is CSARDLVTSRLKGAYEQYF. DNA for the CDR3: TGCAGTGCTAGAGATCTAGTGACGAGCCGCTTAAAGGGGGCCTACGAGCAGTACTTC.

The chain combines TRBV20-1 with TRBJ2-5; perhaps TRBD1 as D (6 bases). CDR1 and CDR2 (germline): DFQATT, SNEGSKA (reference sequence). V lost 0 bases to trimming and J lost 1 base, with 12 bases between them. This CDR3 region has 15 residues. The CDR3 here is CSARDGRGIQETQYF. The CDR3 bases are TGCAGTGCTAGAGATGGAAGGGGGATCCAAGAGACCCAGTACTTC.

This clonotype has just a few counts. The J gene is TRBJ2-1, the V gene TRBV28, with a tentative D call TRBD2 (6 bases). The CDR3 has 14 amino acids. Trimming removed 8 bases at V and 2 bases at J, with 13 bases between. Germline assignment: CDR1 MDHEN and CDR2 SYDVKM. CDR3 DNA: TGTGCCAGCCTCAGGGCGGGGACCTACAATGAGCAGTTCTTC. This gives the protein CASLRAGTYNEQFF.

CDR3 nucleotide sequence: TGTGCCACCGGAGATTTTTCAGGGGTTATGGCCCAGTACTTC. Translation gives CATGDFSGVMAQYF. The chain uses TRBV15 and TRBJ2-5; tentative D call: TRBD1 (6 bases). Trimming took 8 bases from V and 9 from J, leaving 22 bases between them. This CDR3 region has 14 residues. The V gene's germline CDR1 is LNHNV and CDR2 YYDKDF (reference sequence).

The chain links TRBV9 to TRBJ2-7; D not resolved. Between the trimmed V and J ends, which lost 0 bases and 2 bases, there was a span of 9 bases. CDR3 length equals 14 residues. CDR1 and CDR2 from the germline V gene are SGDLS and YYNGEE. The CDR3: CASSVEAGPYEQYF. The CDR3 DNA is TGTGCCAGCAGCGTAGAGGCAGGCCCCTACGAGCAGTACTTC.

This clonotype was recorded many times. J is TRBJ2-3 and V is TRBV5-1, with 8 bases matching TRBD2. Germline V gene sequence: CDR1 SGHRS, CDR2 YFSETQ. The CDR3 has 14 residues. V dropped 0 bases and J dropped 4; count of bases not matched to a gene: 1. The CDR3 nucleotides read TGCGCCAGCAGCTTGGATAGCGGGGCAGATACGCAGTATTTT. Residues: CASSLDSGADTQYF.

This clonotype was detected many times. V is TRBV29-1 and J is TRBJ2-1; the D gene is possibly TRBD1 (5 bases). This CDR3 has 13 amino acids. Germline assignment: CDR1 SQVTM and CDR2 ANQGSEA. The V gene lost 2 bases and the J gene lost 6 bases, with 11 bases spanning the gap. This chain's CDR3 is CSVEQGSGNEQFF. In DNA form, the CDR3 reads TGCAGCGTTGAACAGGGATCGGGCAATGAGCAGTTCTTC.

This clonotype was counted between two and nine times. J is TRBJ2-7 and V is TRBV7-8; 8 positions agree with TRBD2. V shed 5 bases and J 9 bases; nucleotides not matched to a gene: 18. Germline assignment: CDR1 SGHVS and CDR2 FQNEAQ. The CDR3 contains 16 residues. CDR3 loop: CASSPELQAGVLGQYF. For the CDR3, the DNA is TGTGCCAGCAGCCCAGAGTTACAAGCGGGAGTGTTAGGGCAGTACTTC.